This TCR beta chain was retrieved from a study of T cells after yellow fever vaccination. Study results and caveats: Just a small share of clonotypes turned up in the CD4 compartment as well as the CD8 compartment. Detected again after the booster were most primary-vaccination clones, at nearly 97% CD4 and nearly 90% CD8.

CDR3 size: 14 residues. Germline trimming cut 1 base from V and 4 bases from J; bases unmatched to any gene: 3. The V gene's germline CDR1 is SNHLY and CDR2 FYNNEI. Comments on this clonotype: Its antigen is not identified.

TCR cDNA was made by 5'RACE template switching, adding a universal primer site and UMIs. MiXCR was run by TCRdb on the 5' RACE reads, yielding one entry per CDR3 protein. The repertoire has 500,000 to 550,000 distinct CDR3 sequences, 20% to 25% of them found once; the top ten carry roughly 16%. This chain uses TRBV2 with TRBJ1-1, with 7 bases fitting TRBD1. This receptor was taken from a man aged 18 to 30 who received the YFV17D yellow fever vaccine. The specimen was PBMCs, collected approximately 20 days after the first yellow fever vaccination. As DNA, the CDR3 is TGTGCCAGCAGTGAAGAAGGGACAGCCACTGAAGCTTTCTTT. Its translation is CASSEEGTATEAFF.